These 6 T cell receptor beta chains came from one sample sequenced in a study of blood T cell repertoires in COVID-19. Method: immunoSEQ multiplex PCR; TCRdb's copy keeps in-frame clones and lacks some. Of a few hundred thousand clones listed, roughly 85% are singletons. Specimen: peripheral blood. These receptors all stem from a human donor in a cohort sampled during active COVID-19.

The chain has TRBV6-5 and TRBJ1-5; D is uncertain. The V and J ends lost 6 bases and 2 bases respectively, with 5 bases between them. Germline loops: CDR1 MNHEY, CDR2 SVGAGI. This CDR3 has 12 amino acids. The CDR3 protein is CASRAGNQPQHF. CDR3 nucleotides: TGTGCCAGCAGGGCAGGCAATCAGCCCCAGCATTTT.

CDR3: CASSPVQGQGRGYTF. The CDR3 nucleotides read TGTGCCAGCAGCCCGGTACAAGGACAGGGACGTGGCTACACCTTC. The genes are TRBV7-2 and TRBJ1-2; 8 bases are shared with TRBD1. The CDR3 contains 15 residues. The V segment lost 5 bases and the J segment 7 bases; nucleotides outside the gene matches: 12. Germline V gives CDR1 SGHTA, CDR2 FQGNSA.

The gene calls are TRBV9 and TRBJ1-1, with D perhaps TRBD1 (5 bases). CDR1 SGDLS and CDR2 YYNGEE come from the germline V gene. The CDR3 has 16 residues. V was clipped by 1 base and J by 2 bases, with 15 bases between them. The CDR3 nucleotides read TGTGCCAGCAGCGTAACCCCAGGGCAAACCAACACTGAAGCTTTCTTT. It yields the protein CASSVTPGQTNTEAFF.

The V gene is TRBV19, the J gene TRBJ2-7; no clear D gene. The CDR3 runs to 11 residues. V was clipped by 1 base and J by 7 bases, with 5 bases between them. The germline V gene has CDR1 LNHDA and CDR2 SQIVND (reference sequence). CDR3 DNA: TGTGCCAGTAGTATAGCCCAGGAGCAGTACTTC. Translated: CASSIAQEQYF.

This sequence joins TRBV6-4 and TRBJ2-2; tentatively, D is TRBD1 (6 bases). The CDR3 length is 12 residues. Trimming took 8 bases from V and 5 from J, leaving 9 bases between them. Germline assignment: CDR1 MRHNA and CDR2 SNTAGT. The CDR3 loop reads CASGGGTGELFF. CDR3 in DNA: TGTGCCAGCGGGGGCGGAACCGGGGAGCTGTTTTTT.

This clone appeared once. The rearrangement joins TRBV14 to TRBJ2-7; 7 nucleotides align to TRBD1. J lost 5 bases, V lost 5 bases, and 9 bases had no gene match. The CDR3 extends over 14 amino acids. CDR1 and CDR2 (germline): SGHDN, FVKESK. For the CDR3, the DNA is TGTGCCAGCAGCTCGACAGGGTTTATCGACGAGCAGTACTTC. Its protein product is CASSSTGFIDEQYF.